Included here is one T cell receptor beta chain sequence, with context. Its cognate antigen is unknown. Trimming shortened V by 10 bases and J by 2 bases, and 14 bases separated the two germline ends. This CDR3 spans 14 amino acids. Germline-derived CDR1 and CDR2 are SEHNR and FQNEAQ (reference sequence). This entry belongs to a study of cytomegalovirus exposure and HLA in healthy donors. Study observations and caveats: A few of the chains that were CMV-associated were confirmed in vitro to be specific for CMV antigens. The finding came from a later analysis; first-cohort TCR clusters tended to co-occur in the approximately 120 validation repertoires. TCR beta chains numbering 164 were designated cytomegalovirus-associated.

Only in-frame clones appear in the TCRdb table, and some are missing; sequencing was by immunoSEQ multiplex PCR. In the table there are roughly 150,000 clones, roughly nine tenths of which are singletons. V gene TRBV7-9 combines with J gene TRBJ2-2; D is ambiguous. The TCR sequence derives from a woman aged 25 to 39 in good health and CMV-seronegative. The sample was PBMCs. This CDR3 reads CAIYERLNTGELFF. In DNA form, the CDR3 reads TGTGCCATCTACGAAAGGCTCAACACCGGGGAGCTGTTTTTT.